One T cell receptor beta chain is described in this entry. The V and J ends lost 3 bases and 0 bases respectively, with 12 bases between them. Germline V gene data show CDR1 as SGHRS and CDR2 as YFSETQ. The CDR3 runs to 16 residues. These data originate in a study of blood T cell repertoires in COVID-19. On the study more broadly: Samples representing acute and convalescent COVID-19 were sourced from the United States, Italy and Spain. Sources were T cells, B-cell-depleted T cells, or PBMCs; the material itself was cDNA or gDNA.

Libraries were prepared by immunoSEQ multiplex PCR; TCRdb keeps only in-frame clonotypes and omits some of them. The top ten hold less than 4% of the sample, which has under 250,000 clones, around 83% seen once. The sample was peripheral blood. The chain employs TRBV5-1 and TRBJ1-4, with D perhaps matching TRBD1 (6 bases). The receptor's source is a woman between 18 and 29 years old with acute or convalescent COVID-19. CDR3 loop: CASSWDIGATNEKLFF. The CDR3 coding sequence is TGCGCCAGCAGCTGGGACATCGGGGCAACTAATGAAAAACTGTTTTTT.